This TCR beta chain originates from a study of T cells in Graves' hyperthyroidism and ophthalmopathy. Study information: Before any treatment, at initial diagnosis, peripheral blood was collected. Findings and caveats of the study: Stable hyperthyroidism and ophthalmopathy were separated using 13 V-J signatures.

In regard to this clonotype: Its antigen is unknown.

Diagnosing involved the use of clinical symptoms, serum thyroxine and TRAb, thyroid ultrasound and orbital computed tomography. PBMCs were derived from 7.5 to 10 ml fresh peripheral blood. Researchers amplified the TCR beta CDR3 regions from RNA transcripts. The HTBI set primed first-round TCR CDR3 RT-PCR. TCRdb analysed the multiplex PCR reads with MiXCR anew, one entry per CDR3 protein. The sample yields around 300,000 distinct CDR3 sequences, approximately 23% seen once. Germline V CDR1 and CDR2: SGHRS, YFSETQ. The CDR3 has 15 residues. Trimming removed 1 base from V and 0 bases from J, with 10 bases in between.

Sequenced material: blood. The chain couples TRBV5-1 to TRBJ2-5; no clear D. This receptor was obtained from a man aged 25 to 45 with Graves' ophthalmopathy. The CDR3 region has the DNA TGCGCCAGCAGCTTGACTATTCAGGACCAAGAGACCCAGTACTTC. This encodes CASSLTIQDQETQYF.